Below, 18 T cell receptor beta chains from the same sample are listed, as sequenced in a study of response to subunit inactivated influenza vaccine. TCRdb called the RT-PCR reads again in MiXCR, with one record for every CDR3 protein. Counted here are some 500,000 distinct CDR3 sequences, about 25% occurring once; the ten biggest clones make up 1.9%. Sequencing used CD4+ T cells sorted from PBMCs, obtained roughly 5 days after vaccination. All receptors derive from a man aged 50-60 years who received an inactivated influenza vaccine.

Only a few counts were recorded for this clonotype. The gene calls are TRBV4-3 and TRBJ2-2; D might be TRBD1 (5 bases). V lost 0 bases to trimming and J lost 4 bases, with 12 bases between them. CDR1 is LGHNA, CDR2 YSLEER, per germline. The CDR3 is made up of 16 amino acids. Written as DNA, the CDR3 is TGCGCCAGCAGCCAAGAAGTAAGGGGTTTCACCGGGGAGCTGTTTTTT. Residues: CASSQEVRGFTGELFF.

V usage is TRBV5-6 and J usage is TRBJ2-6; TRBD2 is a possible D gene (5 bases). Deletions cut 4 bases from V and 0 bases from J, with 8 bases between. Germline V gene data show CDR1 as SGHDT and CDR2 as YYEEEE. The CDR3 spans 15 residues. Here the CDR3 DNA reads TGTGCCAGCAGCGTGGGAGTCTCTGGGGCCAACGTCCTGACTTTC. Amino acid sequence: CASSVGVSGANVLTF. The complete variable domain, with remaining parts taken from reference TRBV5-6 and TRBJ2-6, reads DAGVTQSPTHLIKTRGQQVTLRCSPKSGHDTVSWYQQALGQGPQFIFQYYEEEERQRGNFPDRFSGHQFPNYSSELNVNALLLGDSALYLCASSVGVSGANVLTFGAGSRLTVL.

The chain has TRBV5-1 and TRBJ2-7; 12 positions match TRBD1. The V and J ends lost 6 bases and 4 bases, in that order; junction bases with no gene match: 5. Germline lookup yields CDR1 SGHRS and CDR2 YFSETQ. This CDR3 is 14 amino acids long. The CDR3 loop reads CASNSGQGAYEQYF. CDR3 coding DNA: TGCGCCAGCAACTCGGGACAGGGGGCATACGAGCAGTACTTC.

A few counts support this clonotype. The V and J genes are TRBV4-1 and TRBJ2-1; TRBD1 aligns across 10 bases. Unmatched junction bases numbered 6, after V lost 0 bases and J lost 7 bases. The CDR3 consists of 16 residues. Per germline, CDR1 MGHRA and CDR2 YSYEKL. CDR3 nucleotides: TGCGCCAGCAGCCAAGAGCCCTGGGACAGGGGAAATGAGCAGTTCTTC. Its translation is CASSQEPWDRGNEQFF.

A few counts support this clonotype. This chain connects TRBV4-1 to TRBJ1-3; D gene unclear. V lost 0 bases and J lost 2, with 8 bases in between. Germline V gives CDR1 MGHRA, CDR2 YSYEKL. The CDR3 consists of 15 residues. The CDR3 bases are TGCGCCAGCAGCCAAGATGAGCGGACTGGAAACACCATATATTTT. Its protein product is CASSQDERTGNTIYF.

This chain joins TRBV19 and TRBJ2-1; D may be TRBD1 (6 bases). The CDR3 contains 16 residues. Germline values: CDR1 LNHDA, CDR2 SQIVND (reference sequence). Trimming removed 4 bases at V and 4 bases at J, with 17 bases between. In DNA, the CDR3 is TGTGCCAGTAGTAGGCCGACAGGAATCCTTTACAATGAGCAGTTCTTC. Protein product: CASSRPTGILYNEQFF. Combining the CDR3 with reference TRBV19 and TRBJ2-1 gives the whole variable domain DGGITQSPKYLFRKEGQNVTLSCEQNLNHDAMYWYRQDPGQGLRLIYYSQIVNDFQKGDIAEGYSVSREKKESFPLTVTSAQKNPTAFYLCASSRPTGILYNEQFFGPGTRLTVL.

This clonotype was recorded a few times. The CDR3 DNA reads as TGTGCCAGCAGCATACAACCCGACGCTCTCCTCGGCTACACCTTC. Its protein product is CASSIQPDALLGYTF. The chain uses TRBV12-3 or TRBV12-4 and TRBJ1-2; unclear D gene. CDR3 size: 15 residues. V lost 6 bases to trimming and J lost 8 bases, with 22 bases between them.

This chain connects TRBV7-9 to TRBJ1-1; no definite D call. Germline CDR1 reads SEHNR; CDR2 reads FQNEAQ (reference sequence). The ends were cut back, 5 bases at V and 8 bases at J, with 9 bases in the middle. This CDR3 contains 11 residues. CDR3 residues: CASSPVVEAFF. CDR3 sequence (DNA): TGTGCCAGCAGCCCAGTGGTCGAAGCTTTCTTT.

This rearrangement joins TRBV6-5 to TRBJ1-2, with D hard to call. Germline V CDR1 and CDR2: MNHEY, SVGAGI. This CDR3 contains 11 residues. The V gene lost 6 bases and the J gene lost 7 bases, with 9 bases spanning the gap. Written as DNA, the CDR3 is TGTGCCAGCAGCTGGGCGGGTGGCTACACCTTC. Amino acid sequence: CASSWAGGYTF.

The gene calls are TRBV29-1 and TRBJ1-1; perhaps TRBD1 as D (5 bases). CDR3 length equals 14 residues. The ends were cut back, 7 bases at V and 2 bases at J, with 17 bases in the middle. Germline CDR1 reads SQVTM; CDR2 reads ANQGSEA. The chain's CDR3 is CSAGQGRGNTEAFF. The DNA for the CDR3 is TGCAGCGCCGGGCAGGGAAGGGGAAACACTGAAGCTTTCTTT.

V usage is TRBV5-1 and J usage is TRBJ1-3, with TRBD1 as a possible D gene (6 bases). V lost 3 bases and J lost 3, with 16 bases in between. The CDR3 extends over 16 amino acids. The germline gives CDR1 SGHRS, CDR2 YFSETQ. CDR3 residues: CASSWGRTAIGNTIYF. As DNA, the CDR3 is TGCGCCAGCAGCTGGGGCCGGACAGCCATTGGAAACACCATATATTTT.

This clonotype was counted only a few times. V usage is TRBV28 and J usage is TRBJ2-7; D unclear. Per germline, CDR1 MDHEN and CDR2 SYDVKM. The CDR3 sequence is 14 residues long. With 6 bases removed from V and 6 bases from J, the gap between germline ends came to 18 bases. The CDR3 here is CASSPRGQAGEQYF. The DNA for the CDR3 is TGTGCCAGCAGCCCCCGAGGTCAGGCTGGCGAGCAGTACTTC.

V usage is TRBV13 and J usage is TRBJ2-1; no definite D call. Germline lookup yields CDR1 PRHDT and CDR2 FYEKMQ (reference sequence). V was shortened by 5 bases and J by 10 bases, with 18 bases between the two germline ends. This CDR3 is built from 14 residues. CDR3 bases: TGTGCCAGCAGCGCCAGATTTTTCTCACGGGAGCAGTTCTTC. Residues: CASSARFFSREQFF.

V usage is TRBV4-3 and J usage is TRBJ2-2; D possibly uses TRBD1 or TRBD2 (5 bases each). Germline CDR1 LGHNA, CDR2 YSLEER. With 4 bases removed from V and 5 bases from J, the gap between germline ends came to 14 bases. The CDR3 covers 15 residues. CDR3 in amino acids: CASSRGRRETGELFF. Written as DNA, the CDR3 is TGCGCCAGCAGCCGGGGACGTAGAGAGACCGGGGAGCTGTTTTTT.

This clonotype has at least ten counts. The gene calls are TRBV12-3 or TRBV12-4 and TRBJ2-7; D perhaps matches TRBD1 (6 bases). V dropped 6 bases and J dropped 3 bases, with 21 bases sitting between them. This CDR3 spans 16 amino acids. For the CDR3, the DNA is TGTGCCAGCAGCCGCTCGACAGGCTTGACCTACTACGAGCAGTACTTC. Translation: CASSRSTGLTYYEQYF.

The chain employs TRBV11-2 and TRBJ1-1; a weak D match, TRBD1 (5 bases). This CDR3 contains 14 residues. The germline gives CDR1 SGHAT, CDR2 FQNNGV. Between the trimmed V and J ends, which lost 3 bases and 4 bases, there was a span of 12 bases. Here the CDR3 DNA reads TGTGCCAGCAGCTTTGGAACGAGGGGCACTGAAGCTTTCTTT. Its protein product is CASSFGTRGTEAFF.

V usage is TRBV19 and J usage is TRBJ1-5; TRBD1 aligns across 8 bases. V gave up 4 bases and J gave up 2 bases; unmatched junction bases: 4. Germline V gives CDR1 LNHDA, CDR2 SQIVND (reference sequence). This CDR3 spans 15 amino acids. CDR3 loop: CASSKTGVGNQPQHF. DNA for the CDR3: TGTGCCAGTAGTAAGACAGGGGTCGGCAATCAGCCCCAGCATTTT.

This clonotype occurred once. The J gene is TRBJ2-2, the V gene TRBV10-2; TRBD2 might be the D (6 bases). Trimming stripped 4 bases from V and 4 bases from J, with 16 bases between. The CDR3 has 16 residues. CDR1 is WSHSY and CDR2 is SAAADI in the germline V gene. CDR3 DNA: TGCGCCAGCAGTGGAGACGGCGGGACCGTCACCGGGGAGCTGTTTTTT. Protein sequence: CASSGDGGTVTGELFF.